This is a list of T cell receptor beta chains from one sample in a study of regulatory T cells in long-lasting Graves disease. A single record per CDR3 protein comes from TCRdb applying MiXCR to the multiplex PCR reads. The data show around 400,000 distinct CDR3 sequences, approximately 16% seen once. The same specimen was also included in a second study, on T cells in Graves' hyperthyroidism and ophthalmopathy.

The sequencing used peripheral blood mononuclear cells (PBMCs), collected at new diagnosis, from a patient treated with antithyroid drugs. The source is a woman aged 40-49 years with Graves disease. Each CDR3 is given with its conserved first and last residue. The D gene is left open where the match is weak. The size entry is marked missing in some rows and otherwise reads once, few, many or a size class.

V gene: TRBV9
D gene: TRBD2
clone size: .
J gene: TRBJ2-3
CDR3 protein: CASSLDGLGRTDTQYF
CDR3 DNA: TGTGCCAGCAGCCTCGACGGACTAGGTCGGACAGATACGCAGTATTTT

V gene: TRBV6-1
D gene: .
clone size: many
J gene: TRBJ2-6
CDR3 protein: CASSVRSGANVLTF
CDR3 DNA: TGTGCCAGCAGTGTCAGGTCTGGGGCCAACGTCCTGACTTTC

V gene: TRBV7-6
D gene: .
clone size: many
J gene: TRBJ1-1
CDR3 protein: CASSPGNDGNTEAFF
CDR3 DNA: TGTGCCAGCAGCCCCGGGAACGACGGGAACACTGAAGCTTTCTTT

V gene: TRBV12-3/TRBV12-4
D gene: .
clone size: .
J gene: TRBJ1-6
CDR3 protein: CASSFARGLNSPLHF
CDR3 DNA: TGTGCCAGCAGTTTTGCCAGGGGTCTTAATTCACCCCTCCACTTT

V gene: TRBV30
D gene: .
clone size: few
J gene: TRBJ2-1
CDR3 protein: CAWSEGSLAYNEQFF
CDR3 DNA: TGTGCCTGGAGTGAGGGAAGTCTAGCCTACAATGAGCAGTTCTTC

V gene: TRBV24-1
D gene: .
clone size: many
J gene: TRBJ2-2
CDR3 protein: CATRGQGSGELFF
CDR3 DNA: TGTGCCACCAGGGGGCAGGGGTCCGGGGAGCTGTTTTTT

V gene: TRBV19
D gene: TRBD2
clone size: few
J gene: TRBJ2-5
CDR3 protein: CASSMGGFETQYF
CDR3 DNA: TGTGCCAGTAGTATGGGGGGGTTTGAGACCCAGTACTTC

V gene: TRBV6-2/TRBV6-3
D gene: .
clone size: .
J gene: TRBJ2-1
CDR3 protein: CASTDGDYNEQFF
CDR3 DNA: TGTGCCAGCACGGACGGAGACTACAATGAGCAGTTCTTC

V gene: TRBV6-2/TRBV6-3
D gene: TRBD1
clone size: many
J gene: TRBJ1-3
CDR3 protein: CASRRQGSGNTIYF
CDR3 DNA: TGTGCCAGCAGACGACAGGGCTCTGGAAACACCATATATTTT

V gene: TRBV7-9
D gene: .
clone size: many
J gene: TRBJ2-7
CDR3 protein: CASSLVSGPEQYF
CDR3 DNA: TGTGCCAGCAGCTTAGTTTCCGGGCCCGAGCAGTACTTC

V gene: TRBV29-1
D gene: .
clone size: many
J gene: TRBJ2-5
CDR3 protein: CSVSGGGIQETQYF
CDR3 DNA: TGCAGCGTGAGCGGCGGAGGCATACAAGAGACCCAGTACTTC

V gene: TRBV11-3
D gene: .
clone size: many
J gene: TRBJ2-1
CDR3 protein: CASSSHDVYNEQFF
CDR3 DNA: TGTGCCAGCAGCTCCCACGATGTGTACAATGAGCAGTTCTTC

V gene: TRBV4-1
D gene: .
clone size: many
J gene: TRBJ1-2
CDR3 protein: CASSQDGRTVGGYTF
CDR3 DNA: TGCGCCAGCAGCCAAGACGGGCGGACAGTCGGTGGCTACACCTTC

V gene: TRBV28
D gene: .
clone size: .
J gene: TRBJ1-2
CDR3 protein: CASSLPGTNYGYTF
CDR3 DNA: TGTGCCAGCAGTTTACCAGGAACTAACTATGGCTACACCTTC

V gene: TRBV11-3
D gene: TRBD2
clone size: many
J gene: TRBJ2-1
CDR3 protein: CASSLGGTPGLAFYNEQFF
CDR3 DNA: TGTGCCAGCAGCTTAGGCGGGACGCCGGGACTAGCGTTCTACAATGAGCAGTTCTTC

V gene: TRBV28
D gene: .
clone size: .
J gene: TRBJ1-2
CDR3 protein: CASSTRRGHGYTF
CDR3 DNA: TGTGCCAGCAGCACCCGACGCGGACATGGCTACACCTTC

V gene: TRBV11-1
D gene: TRBD2
clone size: many
J gene: TRBJ2-7
CDR3 protein: CASSSRTSPYEQYF
CDR3 DNA: TGTGCCAGCAGCTCCCGGACTAGCCCCTACGAGCAGTACTTC

V gene: TRBV5-6
D gene: TRBD2
clone size: many
J gene: TRBJ2-1
CDR3 protein: CASSRLAGGTITSYNEQFF
CDR3 DNA: TGTGCCAGCAGCAGACTAGCGGGAGGCACCATAACCTCCTACAATGAGCAGTTCTTC

V gene: TRBV28
D gene: TRBD1
clone size: many
J gene: TRBJ2-2
CDR3 protein: CASSLVGAGTGNTGELFF
CDR3 DNA: TGTGCCAGCAGTTTGGTGGGCGCGGGGACAGGGAACACCGGGGAGCTGTTTTTT

V gene: TRBV10-3
D gene: .
clone size: .
J gene: TRBJ2-7
CDR3 protein: CAIGDTYEQYF
CDR3 DNA: TGTGCCATAGGGGATACCTACGAGCAGTACTTC